This T cell receptor (beta chain) stems from a study of OX40 agonist ivuxolimab in advanced cancers. Data came from immunoSEQ multiplex PCR; TCRdb stores just in-frame clones and leaves some out. This table holds some 11,000 clones, just under 80% found once. General study findings and limits: Mean expanded clone counts were higher in CD8+ than CD4+ T cells.

Concerning this clone: Its cognate antigen is unknown.

Looked up from germline, CDR1 is GTSNPN and CDR2 is SVGIG (reference sequence). This CDR3 spans 15 amino acids. V gave up 3 bases and J gave up 6 bases, with 21 bases separating them. The receptor was isolated from an adult with an advanced solid tumor such as melanoma, head and neck, liver or kidney cancer. The V and J genes are TRBV30 and TRBJ2-7; D tentatively fits TRBD1 or TRBD2 (5 bases each). Here the sequenced sample was CD4+ or CD8+ T cells sorted from blood, taken in a trial of the OX40 agonist ivuxolimab. The DNA of the CDR3 is TGTGCCTGGAGCGGCCCCCCTGGGACGTTCGGCGAGCAGTACTTC. Translated: CAWSGPPGTFGEQYF.